The rows below give T cell receptor beta chains drawn from one sample of a study of blood T cell repertoires in COVID-19. Sequencing was performed with immunoSEQ multiplex PCR; in TCRdb, only in-frame clones are kept and a portion is missing. This table holds 30,000 to 40,000 clones, approximately 81% found once. Sequenced input: peripheral blood. These receptors all come from a man between 60 and 70 years old with COVID-19, enrolled during active disease. Each CDR3 is given with its conserved first and last residue. The D gene is left open where the match is weak.

d_gene,j_gene,v_gene,len,CDR3nt,CDR3aa
TRBD1,TRBJ1-1,TRBV20-1,11,TGCAGTGCTAGCATAACCGGGACAGGGTGGTTT,CSASITGTGWF
-,TRBJ1-4,TRBV7-6,16,TGTGCCAGCAGCTTAGAGGCCGGACACTTGAATGAAAAACTGTTTTTT,CASSLEAGHLNEKLFF
TRBD1,TRBJ1-3,TRBV7-9,16,TGTGCCAGCAGCACGACAGGGGATCGCTCTGGAAACACCATATATTTT,CASSTTGDRSGNTIYF
-,TRBJ2-2,TRBV27,14,TGTGCCAGCAGTTTCGAGGTGAACACCGGGGAGCTGTTTTTT,CASSFEVNTGELFF
-,TRBJ1-4,TRBV3-1/TRBV3-2,14,TGTGCCAGCAGCAGACAAGCAACTAATGAAAAACTGTTTTTT,CASSRQATNEKLFF
-,TRBJ2-2,TRBV7-9,15,TGTGCCAGCAGCTTTGGTGAGGTCTGGACCGGGGAGCTGTTTTTT,CASSFGEVWTGELFF
-,TRBJ1-2,TRBV18,13,TGTGCCAGCTCACCACAGGGGGTTGAGGGCTACACCTTC,CASSPQGVEGYTF
-,TRBJ1-5,TRBV19,15,TGTGCCAGCGTAGACCGAGGAGTTAGCAATCAGCCCCAGCATTTT,CASVDRGVSNQPQHF
TRBD1,TRBJ1-6,TRBV4-1,17,TGCGCCAGCAGCCTCCCATGGGGACAGGGCTCCAACTCACCCCTCCACTTT,CASSLPWGQGSNSPLHF
-,TRBJ1-1,TRBV27,14,TGTGCCAGCAGTTTATCAGAGGGCTCCACTGAAGCTTTCTTT,CASSLSEGSTEAFF
TRBD1,TRBJ1-4,TRBV7-9,15,TGTGCCAGCACTCCCGGCAGGGGGGCTAATGAAAAACTGTTTTTT,CASTPGRGANEKLFF